Listed below are T cell receptor beta chains from one sample, sequenced in a study of blood T cell repertoires in COVID-19. The table came from immunoSEQ multiplex PCR; TCRdb's copy has only in-frame clones and leaves some out. The top ten clones hold 2% to 2.5% of a sample with approximately 180,000 clones, 85% to 90% of them seen once. Sequences were obtained from PBMCs or T cells enriched from blood (not recorded which). These receptor sequences come from a woman between 35 and 50 years old with acute COVID-19. Each CDR3 is given with its conserved first and last residue. The D gene is left open where the match is weak. Clone size is not always given. Where it is, it says once, few, many or a class for expanded clones.

v_call,j_call,cdr3_length,clone_size,d_call,cdr3_aa,cdr3_nt
TRBV5-6,TRBJ1-4,14,NA,NA,CATHGEGSNEKLFF,TGTGCCACCCACGGGGAGGGGAGTAATGAAAAACTGTTTTTT
TRBV29-1,TRBJ2-7,13,NA,TRBD2,CSVELAGDYEQYF,TGCAGCGTTGAACTAGCGGGGGACTACGAGCAGTACTTC
TRBV2,TRBJ2-7,15,NA,TRBD1,CASSDEGQGEYEQYF,TGTGCCAGCAGTGACGAGGGACAGGGGGAGTACGAGCAGTACTTC
TRBV9,TRBJ2-4,18,NA,TRBD2,CASSVEDGRAGAKNIQYF,TGTGCCAGCAGCGTAGAAGACGGGAGGGCCGGGGCCAAAAACATTCAGTACTTC
TRBV30,TRBJ2-2,15,few,NA,CAWSKQGIQTGELFF,TGTGCCTGGAGTAAACAGGGTATTCAAACCGGGGAGCTGTTTTTT
TRBV5-5,TRBJ1-1,14,NA,TRBD1,CASSPDRANTEAFF,TGTGCCAGCAGCCCGGACAGGGCGAACACTGAAGCTTTCTTT
TRBV5-1,TRBJ2-7,15,NA,TRBD1,CASSSGGTGGDEQYF,TGCGCCAGCAGCTCGGGCGGGACAGGGGGCGACGAGCAGTACTTC
TRBV2,TRBJ1-5,15,NA,TRBD1,CASRQTGGLNQPQHF,TGTGCCAGCAGACAGACAGGGGGCCTCAATCAGCCCCAGCATTTT
TRBV2,TRBJ2-3,16,NA,NA,CASTQAGGVGTDTQYF,TGTGCCAGCACCCAGGCCGGCGGGGTGGGGACAGATACGCAGTATTTT
TRBV19,TRBJ1-1,14,few,NA,CASSQTGLNTEAFF,TGTGCCAGTAGTCAGACAGGTTTGAACACTGAAGCTTTCTTT
TRBV5-1,TRBJ2-5,13,NA,NA,CASSLLGGETQYF,TGCGCCAGCAGCTTGCTGGGGGGAGAGACCCAGTACTTC
TRBV4-2,TRBJ2-5,16,NA,NA,CASSQETGRLAETQYF,TGTGCCAGCAGCCAAGAGACGGGCAGGCTAGCAGAGACCCAGTACTTC
TRBV5-6,TRBJ1-2,15,few,TRBD1,CASNRGTVANYGYTF,TGTGCCAGCAACAGGGGGACAGTTGCTAACTATGGCTACACCTTC
TRBV19,TRBJ2-5,15,NA,NA,CASSITNSRGETQYF,TGTGCCAGTAGTATTACGAACAGTCGGGGAGAGACCCAGTACTTC
TRBV9,TRBJ2-7,16,NA,TRBD1,CASSQDAWDRGYEQYF,TGTGCCAGCAGCCAAGATGCCTGGGACAGGGGCTACGAGCAGTACTTC
TRBV27,TRBJ1-6,15,NA,NA,CASSSGRLRNSPLHF,TGTGCCAGCAGTTCTGGTCGGCTGCGGAATTCACCCCTCCACTTT
TRBV5-4,TRBJ2-3,16,few,TRBD2,CASSLNLGGSTDTQYF,TGTGCCAGCAGCTTGAATTTGGGAGGGAGCACAGATACGCAGTATTTT
TRBV6-5,TRBJ1-5,15,NA,TRBD1,CASRDTQGEYQPQHF,TGTGCCAGCAGGGATACACAGGGGGAATATCAGCCCCAGCATTTT
TRBV5-5,TRBJ2-1,15,NA,TRBD1,CASSLAGTGANEQFF,TGTGCCAGCAGCTTGGCCGGGACAGGGGCTAATGAGCAGTTCTTC
TRBV19,TRBJ1-3,18,NA,TRBD1,CASSIPTSDRSSGNTIYF,TGTGCCAGTAGTATCCCGACCTCGGACAGGAGCTCTGGAAACACCATATATTTT
TRBV19,TRBJ2-2,11,NA,NA,CASSRRFELFF,TGTGCCAGTAGTAGGAGATTTGAGCTGTTTTTT
TRBV7-8,TRBJ2-2,15,NA,NA,CASSRPRGNTGELFF,TGTGCCAGCAGCCGACCCCGAGGGAACACCGGGGAGCTGTTTTTT
TRBV6-1,TRBJ2-5,17,NA,TRBD2,CASSERISGRALETQYF,TGTGCCAGCAGTGAAAGGATTAGCGGGAGGGCCTTGGAGACCCAGTACTTC
TRBV4-1,TRBJ2-2,18,NA,TRBD2,CASSSGLAGGPYTGELFF,TGCGCCAGCAGCTCCGGACTAGCGGGGGGGCCGTACACCGGGGAGCTGTTTTTT
TRBV12-5,TRBJ2-3,15,NA,NA,CASGFDTSSTDTQYF,TGTGCTAGTGGTTTTGACACCTCTAGCACAGATACGCAGTATTTT
TRBV7-2,TRBJ2-3,16,NA,TRBD1,CASSFVVGQGTDTQYF,TGTGCCAGCAGCTTCGTGGTAGGACAGGGAACAGATACGCAGTATTTT
TRBV19,TRBJ1-4,14,NA,NA,CASTGYRDNEKLFF,TGTGCCAGTACGGGCTACAGGGATAATGAAAAACTGTTTTTT
TRBV7-2,TRBJ1-4,16,NA,NA,CASSLAFGGANEKLFF,TGTGCCAGCAGCTTAGCTTTCGGGGGGGCTAATGAAAAACTGTTTTTT
TRBV20-1,TRBJ2-1,15,NA,TRBD2,CSASSAGGPSNEQFF,TGCAGTGCTAGTTCTGCGGGGGGCCCTTCCAATGAGCAGTTCTTC